This entry lists 3 T cell receptor beta chains sequenced from one sample in a study of blood T cells in healthy people across ages. A second PCR, run for about 7 to 11 cycles, used a sample-barcoded 5' primer plus a J-beta primer mix. MiXCR, run by TCRdb on the 5' RACE reads, gives a single entry per CDR3 protein. The sample holds over 1,300,000 distinct CDR3 sequences, approximately 59% seen once. The sample comprised blood. Source of these receptors: a man between 18 and 29 years old in good health.

This clonotype was observed a few times. The genes are TRBV7-9 and TRBJ2-1, with D perhaps TRBD1 or TRBD2 (5 bases each). Trimming left V 5 bases short and J 14 bases short, with 19 bases between. The germline CDR1 and CDR2 sequences are SEHNR and FQNEAQ (reference sequence). The CDR3 has 13 amino acids. DNA of the CDR3: TGTGCCAGCAGCCTCTCCGGCCTCGGGGCGAAGTTCTTC. Translation gives CASSLSGLGAKFF.

The chain recombines TRBV28 with TRBJ2-7, with a possible D match to TRBD1 (6 bases). Looked up from germline, CDR1 is MDHEN and CDR2 is SYDVKM. Deletions cut 1 base from V and 0 bases from J, with 10 bases between. This CDR3 comprises 15 residues. The CDR3, as DNA: TGTGCCAGCAGTTTATACAGGGCCAACTCCTACGAGCAGTACTTC. This codes for CASSLYRANSYEQYF.

The rearrangement uses TRBV24-1 and TRBJ2-6; D may be TRBD2 (5 bases). The germline CDR1 and CDR2 sequences are KGHDR and SFDVKD. The length of the CDR3 is 18 residues. V dropped 5 bases and J dropped 0 bases, with 16 bases sitting between them. CDR3 region: CATSVVRDSPSGANVLTF. The CDR3 DNA sequence: TGTGCCACCAGTGTCGTCCGGGATTCCCCCTCTGGGGCCAACGTCCTGACTTTC.